The T cell receptor (beta chain) described here comes from a study of T-cell reconstitution after alpha-beta-depleted transplantation in children. Unique molecular identifiers were incorporated into the prepared TCRbeta library. From the PCR reads, TCRdb called clonotypes with MiXCR, one entry per CDR3 protein. This sample has some 590,000 distinct CDR3 sequences; over 9.5% occur once, and the top ten carry around 4%. Trimming stripped 6 bases from V and 13 bases from J, with 16 bases between. CDR1 and CDR2 from the germline V gene are DFQATT and SNEGSKA (reference sequence). This CDR3 is 12 amino acids long.

The chain employs TRBV20-1 and TRBJ1-6, with D unclear. This specimen consisted of PBMCs from the stem cell graft donor, obtained from the stem cell graft. The clonotype originates from a human donor who donated a stem cell graft to a child with acute myeloid leukemia. The CDR3 region has the DNA TGCAGTGCAAAGAGATCCGAAGGTCCCCTCCACTTT. Translation: CSAKRSEGPLHF.